Listed below are T cell receptor beta chains from one sample, sequenced in a study of T cell responses to AZD1222 COVID-19 vaccine. Clones were sequenced by immunoSEQ multiplex PCR, and TCRdb holds only the in-frame ones, with some missing. The sample has about 96,000 clones; 89% are singletons. The starting material was peripheral blood, obtained on day 0 of AZD1222 vaccination. Source of these receptors: an adult in good health. CDR3s leave out the opening cysteine and the closing phenylalanine or tryptophan.

j_call v_call cdr3_aa
TRBJ1-1 TRBV5-4 ASSTPGGNTEAF
TRBJ1-1 TRBV6-6 ASSPGGGGLEAF
TRBJ1-2 TRBV19 ASSISLVVLYGYT
TRBJ2-3 TRBV3-1/TRBV3-2 ASSQGKGRADTQY
TRBJ1-2 TRBV3-1/TRBV3-2 ASSHTDSGYT
TRBJ1-2 TRBV28 ASTRQGRDGYT
TRBJ1-1 TRBV5-1 ASRTMPGQGLEAF
TRBJ1-3 TRBV10-3 AISESRENTIY
TRBJ1-5 TRBV2 ASSDRGNQPQH
TRBJ1-2 TRBV3-1/TRBV3-2 ASSHFGTAGTFYGYT
TRBJ1-2 TRBV2 ASSEARTLSSYT
TRBJ2-7 TRBV7-2 ASNVAGGSYEQY
TRBJ1-1 TRBV2 ASNQQGPGSTEAF